This T cell receptor beta chain was documented in a study of shared clonotypes between healthy human individuals. Splitting of CD4+ cells produced CD45RA+ naive and CD45RA-negative memory subsets. Per the germline V gene, CDR1 is SNHLY and CDR2 is FYNNEI. The V gene lost 8 bases and the J gene lost 4 bases, with 12 bases spanning the gap. There are 13 residues in the CDR3. Method: immunoSEQ multiplex PCR; TCRdb's copy keeps in-frame clones and lacks some. The table includes some 2,400,000 clones, roughly 95% detected once. This rearrangement joins TRBV2 to TRBJ1-5; TRBD1 might be the D (5 bases). The source of this sequence is a man between 18 and 29 years old in good health. The specimen sequenced was naive CD4+ T cells sorted from blood. Subset in this sample: CD45RA+ positively selected. The CDR3 region is CASCREGNQPQHF. The CDR3, as DNA: TGTGCCAGCTGTCGTGAGGGGAATCAGCCCCAGCATTTT.